Sequencing of this T cell receptor beta chain was carried out in a study of cytomegalovirus exposure and HLA in healthy donors. About the study: Falling in the Caucasian-associated ancestry cluster were less than 85% of 398 genotyped donors.

Germline lookup yields CDR1 MDHEN and CDR2 SYDVKM. V shed 5 bases, J shed 8 bases, and the junction held 12 bases outside the gene matches. This CDR3 region has 16 residues. For this clone: What it binds is not known.

Whole-study results and caveats: Earlier analysis looked at TCR beta V segments, and most were productive about 87% or about 30% of the time. Three CMV-associated chains were confirmed in vitro to be specific for CMV antigens. It was in a later analysis that TCR association rates were seen to vary by HLA locus, highest for DRB1 and lowest for HLA-C.

Primers: 60 Vbeta forward and 13 Jbeta reverse. Clones were read by immunoSEQ multiplex PCR, and TCRdb kept only the in-frame ones, dropping some. The sample records 150,000 to 200,000 clones, about 70% being singletons. Sequencing was carried out using PBMCs. This chain joins TRBV28 and TRBJ2-1; TRBD1 matches 10 bases. This TCR was recovered from a male donor in good health and CMV-seronegative. The chain's CDR3 is CASSIRQGARIDEQFF. The CDR3 nucleotides are TGTGCCAGCAGTATCAGACAGGGGGCAAGGATTGATGAGCAGTTCTTC.